What follows are 5 T cell receptor beta chains derived from one specimen sequenced in a study of blood T cells in healthy people across ages. Alongside a J-beta primer mix, a sample-barcoded 5' primer served in a second PCR lasting roughly 7 to 12 cycles. TCRdb fed the 5' RACE reads into MiXCR, producing one record per CDR3 protein. The table shows around 1,500,000 distinct CDR3 sequences, with approximately 42% occurring only once. The specimen sequenced was blood. These receptors were collected from a young woman in good health.

The rearrangement uses TRBV27 and TRBJ2-2; TRBD1 agrees at 9 bases. After removal of 6 bases from V and 5 bases from J, the junction contained 7 bases not matched to a gene. Germline V gene sequence: CDR1 MNHEY, CDR2 SMNVEV (reference sequence). This CDR3 is 15 amino acids long. The CDR3 region is CASRLGQGGTGELFF. The CDR3 bases are TGTGCCAGCAGGCTGGGACAGGGTGGGACCGGGGAGCTGTTTTTT.

Comments on this clonotype: An end of the junction does not agree with germline; a read error may underlie this. The rearrangement uses TRBV24-1 and TRBJ2-1; D not certain. The CDR3 has 13 residues. Germline V lookup: CDR1 KGHDR, CDR2 SFDVKD. The CDR3 DNA is TGTGCCACCAGGGGTCTGACCCACAATGGGCAGTTCTTC. Encoded protein: CATRGLTHNGQFF.

The chain has TRBV20-1 and TRBJ1-2; 9 nucleotides agree with TRBD1. Trimming took 6 bases from V and 4 from J; bases not matched to a gene: 9. The CDR3 loop spans 14 amino acids. Looked up from germline, CDR1 is DFQATT and CDR2 is SNEGSKA (reference sequence). The CDR3 loop reads CSAPGQGRGYGYTF. CDR3 coding DNA: TGCAGTGCGCCAGGACAGGGGCGAGGCTATGGCTACACCTTC.

The chain carries TRBV28 and TRBJ1-4; TRBD1 matches 10 bases. Germline trimming cut 9 bases from V and 6 bases from J; bases unmatched to any gene: 4. This CDR3 spans 13 amino acids. CDR1 MDHEN and CDR2 SYDVKM come from the germline V gene. CDR3 protein: CASGQGGDEKLFF. In DNA, the CDR3 is TGTGCCAGTGGACAGGGGGGCGATGAAAAACTGTTTTTT.

This clonotype occurred many times. At one boundary the junction diverges from the germline segment, which might be a read error. The V and J genes are TRBV5-1 and TRBJ1-1; TRBD1 matches at 8 bases. This CDR3 has 14 residues. Germline V gives CDR1 SGHRS, CDR2 YFSETQ. The CDR3, as DNA: TGTGCCAGCAGCGTAGGACAGGGCAACACTGAAGCTTTCTTT. Translation: CASSVGQGNTEAFF.